Shown below are 27 T cell receptor beta chains from a single sample sequenced in a study of response to subunit inactivated influenza vaccine. TCRdb reprocessed the RT-PCR reads via MiXCR and lists one record per CDR3 protein. The sample yields a few hundred thousand distinct CDR3 sequences, around 22% seen once. Specimen: PBMCs from blood, collected about 20 months after vaccination. All receptors come from a man aged 50-75 years who received an inactivated influenza vaccine.

This clonotype was found a few times. This CDR3 is CASSDFNQGENTEAFF. CDR3 nucleotide sequence: TGTGCCAGCAGTGACTTCAACCAGGGAGAGAACACTGAAGCTTTCTTT. J is TRBJ1-1 and V is TRBV6-4, with D maybe TRBD1 (5 bases). Trimming took off 1 base at V and 1 base at J, with 13 bases between the two ends. The CDR3 length is 16 residues. From germline, CDR1 is MRHNA and CDR2 SNTAGT.

The chain uses TRBV20-1 and TRBJ2-7, with D unclear. Deletions cut 5 bases from V and 7 bases from J, with 6 bases between. There are 9 residues in the CDR3. From germline, CDR1 is DFQATT and CDR2 SNEGSKA (reference sequence). The CDR3: CSAGVEQYF. As DNA, the CDR3 is TGCAGTGCTGGGGTTGAGCAGTACTTC.

The J gene is TRBJ2-7, the V gene TRBV5-1; 7 bases are a match to TRBD2. The ends lost 4 bases at V and 2 bases at J; junction bases unmatched: 3. The CDR3 has 13 residues. Germline CDR1 reads SGHRS; CDR2 reads YFSETQ. The CDR3 sequence: CASSQAGAYEQYF. The CDR3 bases are TGCGCCAGCAGCCAGGCGGGAGCCTACGAGCAGTACTTC.

This clonotype was found a few times. The chain joins TRBV3-1 to TRBJ1-3; D is uncertain. The germline V gene has CDR1 LGHDT and CDR2 YNNKEL (reference sequence). This CDR3 spans 15 amino acids. The germline V and J ends were trimmed by 4 bases and 4 bases, with 14 bases remaining between them. CDR3 DNA sequence: TGTGCCAGCAGCCTCGGGTCTCAGGAAGGAAACACCATATATTTT. Its protein product is CASSLGSQEGNTIYF.

The CDR3 region is CASSKVPLTRSSYEQYF. Written as DNA, the CDR3 is TGTGCCAGCAGCAAAGTCCCACTGACGAGAAGCTCCTACGAGCAGTACTTC. The rearrangement uses TRBV21-1 and TRBJ2-7. TRBV21-1 is given as a pseudogene. The CDR3 has 17 residues.

This clonotype was recorded a few times. V is TRBV7-9 and J is TRBJ1-2; 9 bases are a match to TRBD1. In germline, CDR1 is SEHNR, CDR2 FQNEAQ (reference sequence). Trimming removed 5 bases from V and 5 bases from J; junction bases left unmatched: 12. The CDR3 runs to 16 residues. The CDR3 reads CASSPRVGQGIYGYTF. In DNA, the CDR3 is TGTGCCAGCAGCCCGAGGGTAGGACAGGGGATTTATGGCTACACCTTC.

V is TRBV12-3 or TRBV12-4 and J is TRBJ2-3, with 7 positions matching TRBD1. The trim removed 1 base at V and 4 bases at J, leaving 2 bases unmatched. The CDR3 sequence is 14 residues long. CDR3 amino acids: CASSLVGGADTQYF. DNA of the CDR3: TGTGCCAGCAGTTTAGTAGGGGGCGCAGATACGCAGTATTTT.

This clonotype was detected only a few times. J is TRBJ1-2 and V is TRBV4-2; no clear D. Germline V gene sequence: CDR1 LGHNA, CDR2 YNFKEQ. This CDR3 is built from 14 residues. Trimming shortened V by 0 bases and J by 4 bases, and 9 bases separated the two germline ends. CDR3 in DNA: TGTGCCAGCAGCCAAGATCTAGGGTTCTATGGCTACACCTTC. This translates into CASSQDLGFYGYTF.

There are a few counts of this clonotype. The chain has TRBV7-8 and TRBJ1-1, with TRBD1 matching 7 bases. V was pared by 5 bases and J by 5 bases, with 11 bases of the junction left unmatched. CDR3 length: 15 residues. Germline CDR1 and CDR2: SGHVS and FQNEAQ. Here the CDR3 reads CASSTYRGLRTEAFF. The CDR3 nucleotides are TGTGCCAGCAGCACTTACAGGGGACTGAGGACTGAAGCTTTCTTT.

To note about this clonotype: Because it lacks the conserved phenylalanine or tryptophan at the end, this CDR3 is likely a read error. The rearrangement joins TRBV7-2 to TRBJ2-7; D gene uncertain. Trimming cost V 2 bases and J 1 base, with 9 bases left between them. Germline CDR1 and CDR2: SGHTA and FQGNSA. The CDR3 spans 14 residues. The CDR3 DNA reads TGTGCCAGCAGCTTAACCCTGGGATCCTACGAGCAGTACCTT. Encoded protein: CASSLTLGSYEQYL.

This clonotype has at least ten counts. J is TRBJ1-5 and V is TRBV20-1, with a weak D call TRBD1 (6 bases). Germline values: CDR1 DFQATT, CDR2 SNEGSKA (reference sequence). This CDR3 contains 14 residues. Trimming pared 0 bases from V and 3 bases from J, leaving 9 bases between. Written as DNA, the CDR3 is TGCAGTGCTAGAGATGACAGGAACAATCAGCCCCAGCATTTT. Protein: CSARDDRNNQPQHF.

The CDR3 region is CASSQSANTGELFF. The CDR3 DNA sequence: TGTGCCAGCAGTCAGTCCGCGAACACCGGGGAGCTGTTTTTT. The chain is built from TRBV6-2 or TRBV6-3 and TRBJ2-2; D unclear. This CDR3 region has 14 residues. Germline V gives CDR1 MNHEY, CDR2 SVGEGT. V lost 5 bases to trimming and J lost 0 bases, with 7 bases between them.

The rearrangement joins TRBV28 to TRBJ2-2, with D possibly TRBD2 on 5 matching bases. Trimming pared 5 bases from V and 6 bases from J, leaving 13 bases between. From germline, CDR1 is MDHEN and CDR2 SYDVKM. The CDR3 runs 14 residues. For the CDR3, the DNA is TGTGCCAGCAGTCTGCCCGGGAAGGCCGGGGAGCTGTTTTTT. Translation gives CASSLPGKAGELFF. The entire variable domain, with the rest obtained from reference TRBV28 and TRBJ2-2, is as follows: DVKVTQSSRYLVKRTGEKVFLECVQDMDHENMFWYRQDPGLGLRLIYFSYDVKMKEKGDIPEGYSVSREKKERFSLILESASTNQTSMYLCASSLPGKAGELFFGEGSRLTVL.

This clonotype was picked up a small number of times. The chain links TRBV6-2 or TRBV6-3 to TRBJ1-5; D perhaps matches TRBD1 (6 bases). V lost 0 bases, J lost 6 bases, and 12 bases lay in between. Looked up from germline, CDR1 is MNHEY and CDR2 is SVGEGT. This CDR3 comprises 15 residues. The CDR3 loop reads CASSYSTGLSQPQHF. Here the CDR3 DNA reads TGTGCCAGCAGTTACTCGACAGGACTGAGTCAGCCCCAGCATTTT.

This clonotype was counted many times. V usage is TRBV5-1 and J usage is TRBJ1-4; 8 bases align to TRBD1. CDR3 length: 17 residues. Looked up from germline, CDR1 is SGHRS and CDR2 is YFSETQ. J was trimmed by 3 bases and V by 1 base; bases with no gene match: 8. CDR3 region: CASSLMPGGAANEKLFF. The DNA of the CDR3 is TGCGCCAGCAGCTTGATGCCAGGGGGCGCAGCTAATGAAAAACTGTTTTTT.

This clonotype was seen just once. This chain links TRBV20-1 with TRBJ2-1; maybe TRBD1 (7 bases). The V end was cut by 0 bases, the J end by 10 bases, with 22 bases between. The CDR3 sequence is 16 residues long. Germline assignment: CDR1 DFQATT and CDR2 SNEGSKA (reference sequence). The CDR3 nucleotides are TGCAGTGCTAGAGATTCTGGCAGGGGGGACCCGCGGGAGCAGTTCTTC. As protein: CSARDSGRGDPREQFF.

The V call is TRBV7-2, the J call TRBJ2-1, with 10 bases that match TRBD2. Per the germline V gene, CDR1 is SGHTA and CDR2 is FQGNSA. The length of the CDR3 is 15 residues. J gave up 8 bases and V 2 bases, and 6 bases lay outside the gene matches. DNA for the CDR3: TGTGCCAGCAGCTTACCTAGCGGGAGTTTCTATGAGCAGTTCTTC. Translated: CASSLPSGSFYEQFF.

The rearrangement joins TRBV18 to TRBJ2-2; 9 bases are shared with TRBD1. The V segment lost 3 bases and the J segment 4 bases; nucleotides outside the gene matches: 9. The germline V gene encodes CDR1 KGHSH and CDR2 LQKENI. The CDR3 has 17 residues. In DNA, the CDR3 is TGTGCCAGCTCACCCCCGGGACAGGGAACGAGCACCGGGGAGCTGTTTTTT. Its protein product is CASSPPGQGTSTGELFF.

The V gene is TRBV10-3, the J gene TRBJ2-4, with 8 positions matching TRBD2. The CDR3 loop spans 14 amino acids. V lost 0 bases to trimming and J lost 8 bases; unmatched junction nucleotides: 3. Germline V gene lookup returns CDR1 ENHRY and CDR2 SYGVKD. The CDR3, as DNA: TGTGCCATCAGTGAGTCGACCGGGGGGGACATTCAGTACTTC. As protein: CAISESTGGDIQYF.

This clonotype was observed a handful of times. The V and J genes are TRBV20-1 and TRBJ2-3; no clear D gene. The CDR3 has 11 amino acids. Trimming shortened V by 7 bases and J by 6 bases, and 11 bases separated the two germline ends. Germline V gives CDR1 DFQATT, CDR2 SNEGSKA (reference sequence). CDR3 region: CSGVSWDTQYF. The DNA of the CDR3 is TGCAGTGGGGTATCGTGGGATACGCAGTATTTT.

This chain connects TRBV6-1 to TRBJ1-1, with TRBD1 matching over 8 bases. The CDR3 consists of 18 residues. V lost 2 bases and J lost 0; bases outside the gene matches: 11. Germline loops: CDR1 MNHNS, CDR2 SASEGT. The chain's CDR3 is CASSETAGGAGMNTEAFF. Written as DNA, the CDR3 is TGTGCCAGCAGTGAAACCGCAGGGGGCGCGGGTATGAACACTGAAGCTTTCTTT.

This sequence joins TRBV7-9 and TRBJ2-4; 8 positions agree with TRBD1. The CDR3 totals 17 residues. Germline assignment: CDR1 SEHNR and CDR2 FQNEAQ (reference sequence). J lost 1 base, V lost 4 bases, and 9 bases had no gene match. CDR3 residues: CASSSDRGLGAKNIQYF. The CDR3 DNA is TGTGCCAGCAGCTCTGACAGGGGCCTTGGGGCCAAAAACATTCAGTACTTC. Using reference TRBV7-9 and TRBJ2-4 for the parts outside the CDR3, the full variable domain is DTGVSQNPRHKITKRGQNVTFRCDPISEHNRLYWYRQTLGQGPEFLTYFQNEAQLEKSRLLSDRFSAERPKGSFSTLEIQRTEQGDSAMYLCASSSDRGLGAKNIQYFGAGTRLSVL.

In this sample, this clonotype turned up a few times. This rearrangement joins TRBV6-2 or TRBV6-3 to TRBJ2-7; D possibly uses TRBD1 or TRBD2 (5 bases each). V was cut by 4 bases and J by 2 bases, with 9 bases left in between. The V gene's germline CDR1 is MNHEY and CDR2 SVGEGT. CDR3 size: 13 residues. The CDR3 sequence: CASSSGRTYEQYF. The CDR3 DNA follows: TGTGCCAGCAGTTCGGGACGTACCTACGAGCAGTACTTC.

The chain uses TRBV20-1 and TRBJ1-4, with D possibly TRBD1 on 5 matching bases. The CDR3 is 8 amino acids. Trimming removed 6 bases at V and 16 bases at J, with 9 bases between. CDR1 and CDR2 from the germline V gene are DFQATT and SNEGSKA (reference sequence). The chain's CDR3 is CSARDGFF. The CDR3 DNA reads as TGCAGTGCGAGGGACGGGTTTTTT.

This clonotype was counted ten times or more. One end of the junction is discordant with germline, which a read error may explain. The chain combines TRBV12-3 or TRBV12-4 with TRBJ1-2; 8 bases match TRBD1. The CDR3 extends over 16 amino acids. The CDR3 protein is CASSPNTGGANYGYTF. DNA for the CDR3: TGTGCCAGCAGTCCAAACACAGGGGGAGCTAATTATGGCTACACCTTC.

The chain joins TRBV6-1 to TRBJ2-7, with D tentatively TRBD1 or TRBD2 (5 bases each). Trimming removed 6 bases from V and 3 bases from J, with 18 bases in between. The CDR3 is 15 residues long. The V gene's germline CDR1 is MNHNS and CDR2 SASEGT. The CDR3 nucleotides are TGTGCCAGCAGACATGGGACGGAGACTATCTACGAGCAGTACTTC. Its translation is CASRHGTETIYEQYF.

This clonotype was found a few times. The chain is built from TRBV3-1 and TRBJ1-1; the D is unclear. CDR1 is LGHDT and CDR2 is YNNKEL in the germline V gene (reference sequence). This CDR3 has 15 residues. Trimming removed 0 bases from V and 0 bases from J, with 8 bases in between. The CDR3 nucleotides are TGTGCCAGCAGCCAAGAGTGGCACCTGAACACTGAAGCTTTCTTT. This sequence encodes CASSQEWHLNTEAFF.